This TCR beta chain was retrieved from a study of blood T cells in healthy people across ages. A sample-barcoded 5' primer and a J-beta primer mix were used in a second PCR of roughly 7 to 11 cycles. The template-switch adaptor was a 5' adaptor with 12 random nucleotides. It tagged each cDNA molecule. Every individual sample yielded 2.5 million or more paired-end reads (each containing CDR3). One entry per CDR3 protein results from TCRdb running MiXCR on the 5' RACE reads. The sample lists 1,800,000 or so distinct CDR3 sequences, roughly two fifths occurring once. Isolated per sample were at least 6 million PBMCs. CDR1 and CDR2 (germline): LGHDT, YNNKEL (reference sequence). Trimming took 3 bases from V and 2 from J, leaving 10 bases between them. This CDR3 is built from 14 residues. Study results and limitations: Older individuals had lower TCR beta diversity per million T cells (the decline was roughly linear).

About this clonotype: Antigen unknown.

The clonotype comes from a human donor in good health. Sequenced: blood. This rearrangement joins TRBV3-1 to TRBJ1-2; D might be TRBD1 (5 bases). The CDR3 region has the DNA TGTGCCAGCAGCCACGCGGGGGAGAACTATGGCTACACCTTC. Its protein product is CASSHAGENYGYTF. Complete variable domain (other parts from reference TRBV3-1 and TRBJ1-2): DTAVSQTPKYLVTQMGNDKSIKCEQNLGHDTMYWYKQDSKKFLKIMFSYNNKELIINETVPNRFSPKSPDKAHLNLHINSLELGDSAVYFCASSHAGENYGYTFGSGTRLTVV.